This T cell receptor beta chain appears in the sequencing data of a study of CD8+ T cells in alopecia areata. Notes on the study in general: Clonality in lesional scalp, especially alopecia totalis/universalis, exceeded that of normal scalp.

RNA extraction and reverse transcription yielded cDNA as sequencing template. The table came from immunoSEQ multiplex PCR; TCRdb's copy has only in-frame clones and leaves some out. Altogether over 85,000 clones are present, roughly three fifths being singletons, with the ten largest covering roughly 16%. Treatment in this sample: oral pan-JAK inhibitor, 5-10 mg twice daily. This clone was seen a handful of times. What it binds is unknown. J lost 4 bases, V lost 6 bases, and 8 bases had no gene match. This CDR3 contains 15 residues. Germline V lookup: CDR1 MNHNY, CDR2 SVGAGI (reference sequence). This receptor was taken from a human donor with alopecia areata. The J gene is TRBJ2-3, the V gene TRBV6-6; TRBD1 aligns across 9 bases. The sequencing here drew on CD8+ T cells sorted from blood, taken at week 4, from a patient treated with tofacitinib. CDR3 coding DNA: TGTGCCAGCAGCCTGACAGGGGGGGCGGCAGATACGCAGTATTTT. The encoded protein is CASSLTGGAADTQYF.